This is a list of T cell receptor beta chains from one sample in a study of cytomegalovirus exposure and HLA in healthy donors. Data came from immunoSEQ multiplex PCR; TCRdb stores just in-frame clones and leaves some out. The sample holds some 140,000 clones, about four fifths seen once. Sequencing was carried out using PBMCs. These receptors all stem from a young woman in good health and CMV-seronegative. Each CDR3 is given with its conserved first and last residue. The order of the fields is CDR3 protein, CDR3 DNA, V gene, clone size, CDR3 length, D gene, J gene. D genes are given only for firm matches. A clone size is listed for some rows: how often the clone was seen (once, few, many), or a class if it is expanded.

cdr3_aa: CASTSTGKGTGELFF
cdr3_nt: TGTGCCAGCACCTCGACAGGGAAAGGAACCGGGGAGCTGTTTTTT
v_call: TRBV27
clone_size: once
cdr3_length: 15
d_call: TRBD1
j_call: TRBJ2-2

cdr3_aa: CASSQEWGQAYTDTQYF
cdr3_nt: TGCGCCAGCAGCCAAGAATGGGGACAGGCATACACAGATACGCAGTATTTT
v_call: TRBV4-1
clone_size: -
cdr3_length: 17
d_call: TRBD1
j_call: TRBJ2-3

cdr3_aa: CASSFNNNEQFF
cdr3_nt: TGTGCCAGCAGCTTCAACAACAATGAGCAGTTCTTC
v_call: TRBV7-2
clone_size: -
cdr3_length: 12
d_call: -
j_call: TRBJ2-1

cdr3_aa: CASSNPGGARYGYTF
cdr3_nt: TGTGCCAGTAGTAACCCGGGAGGGGCGAGGTATGGCTACACCTTC
v_call: TRBV19
clone_size: -
cdr3_length: 15
d_call: -
j_call: TRBJ1-2

cdr3_aa: CASSLRGIGADGYTF
cdr3_nt: TGTGCCAGCAGCTTAAGGGGGATCGGAGCGGATGGCTACACCTTC
v_call: TRBV11-2
clone_size: -
cdr3_length: 15
d_call: -
j_call: TRBJ1-2

cdr3_aa: CSVSGTPYEQYF
cdr3_nt: TGCAGCGTCTCCGGGACTCCCTACGAGCAGTACTTC
v_call: TRBV29-1
clone_size: -
cdr3_length: 12
d_call: -
j_call: TRBJ2-7

cdr3_aa: CASLGTSGGTGELFF
cdr3_nt: TGTGCCAGCCTTGGGACTAGCGGGGGCACCGGGGAGCTGTTTTTT
v_call: TRBV2
clone_size: once
cdr3_length: 15
d_call: TRBD2
j_call: TRBJ2-2

cdr3_aa: CASRTQGIGYNEQFF
cdr3_nt: TGTGCCAGCAGAACACAGGGGATCGGCTACAATGAGCAGTTCTTC
v_call: TRBV6-1
clone_size: -
cdr3_length: 15
d_call: TRBD1
j_call: TRBJ2-1

cdr3_aa: CASSPDSPGSPLHF
cdr3_nt: TGTGCCAGCTCACCCGACAGTCCAGGGTCACCCCTCCACTTT
v_call: TRBV18
clone_size: few
cdr3_length: 14
d_call: -
j_call: TRBJ1-6

cdr3_aa: CASSQDRTGQGIYNEQFF
cdr3_nt: TGCGCCAGCAGCCAAGATCGGACGGGACAGGGCATATACAATGAGCAGTTCTTC
v_call: TRBV4-1
clone_size: -
cdr3_length: 18
d_call: TRBD1
j_call: TRBJ2-1

cdr3_aa: CASGTGGYEQYF
cdr3_nt: TGTGCCAGCGGGACAGGGGGATACGAGCAGTACTTC
v_call: TRBV6-6
clone_size: many
cdr3_length: 12
d_call: TRBD1
j_call: TRBJ2-7

cdr3_aa: CASSLVRTGRTEAFF
cdr3_nt: TGCGCCAGCAGCCTAGTTAGGACAGGAAGGACTGAAGCTTTCTTT
v_call: TRBV10-1
clone_size: -
cdr3_length: 15
d_call: TRBD1
j_call: TRBJ1-1

cdr3_aa: CASSLGSPKLNTEAFF
cdr3_nt: TGTGCCAGCAGCTTGGGTTCCCCGAAACTAAACACTGAAGCTTTCTTT
v_call: TRBV5-4
clone_size: -
cdr3_length: 16
d_call: -
j_call: TRBJ1-1

cdr3_aa: CASSAWRGEQFF
cdr3_nt: TGTGCCAGCAGTGCGTGGAGGGGTGAGCAGTTCTTC
v_call: TRBV2
clone_size: -
cdr3_length: 12
d_call: -
j_call: TRBJ2-1

cdr3_aa: CASSERGGTWETQYF
cdr3_nt: TGTGCCAGCAGTGAACGTGGAGGGACTTGGGAGACCCAGTACTTC
v_call: TRBV2
clone_size: -
cdr3_length: 15
d_call: -
j_call: TRBJ2-5

cdr3_aa: CASSMKVQGAYEQYF
cdr3_nt: TGTGCCAGTAGTATGAAGGTGCAGGGGGCCTACGAGCAGTACTTC
v_call: TRBV19
clone_size: -
cdr3_length: 15
d_call: TRBD1
j_call: TRBJ2-7

cdr3_aa: CASSLRGGAGELFF
cdr3_nt: TGTGCCAGCAGTTTAAGGGGGGGGGCCGGGGAGCTGTTTTTT
v_call: TRBV27
clone_size: -
cdr3_length: 14
d_call: -
j_call: TRBJ2-2

cdr3_aa: CASRPSGVDEQFF
cdr3_nt: TGTGCCAGCAGGCCTAGCGGGGTAGATGAGCAGTTCTTC
v_call: TRBV6-6
clone_size: -
cdr3_length: 13
d_call: TRBD2
j_call: TRBJ2-1

cdr3_aa: CASSRQTIGAYGYTF
cdr3_nt: TGTGCCAGCAGCCGCCAGACAATAGGCGCCTATGGCTACACCTTC
v_call: TRBV7-2
clone_size: -
cdr3_length: 15
d_call: -
j_call: TRBJ1-2

cdr3_aa: CASSPVRGDSPLHF
cdr3_nt: TGTGCCAGCTCACCCGTCAGGGGGGATTCACCCCTCCACTTT
v_call: TRBV18
clone_size: few
cdr3_length: 14
d_call: TRBD1
j_call: TRBJ1-6

cdr3_aa: CASSFRQGVDEQYF
cdr3_nt: TGCGCCAGCAGCTTCAGACAGGGGGTAGATGAGCAGTACTTC
v_call: TRBV5-1
clone_size: -
cdr3_length: 14
d_call: TRBD1
j_call: TRBJ2-7

cdr3_aa: CASSYSTGQRIDEQFF
cdr3_nt: TGTGCCAGCAGTTACTCGACGGGACAGAGGATCGATGAGCAGTTCTTC
v_call: TRBV6-5
clone_size: -
cdr3_length: 16
d_call: TRBD1
j_call: TRBJ2-1

cdr3_aa: CASSPRQGNTDTQYF
cdr3_nt: TGTGCCAGCTCACCAAGACAGGGAAACACAGATACGCAGTATTTT
v_call: TRBV18
clone_size: -
cdr3_length: 15
d_call: TRBD1
j_call: TRBJ2-3

cdr3_aa: CSVDPARANYGYTF
cdr3_nt: TGCAGCGTTGACCCGGCCAGGGCTAACTATGGCTACACCTTC
v_call: TRBV29-1
clone_size: -
cdr3_length: 14
d_call: -
j_call: TRBJ1-2

cdr3_aa: CASSSWGTLPGSGGESYNEQFF
cdr3_nt: TGCGCCAGCAGCTCTTGGGGGACCCTCCCGGGTAGCGGGGGGGAAAGCTACAATGAGCAGTTCTTC
v_call: TRBV5-1
clone_size: -
cdr3_length: 22
d_call: TRBD2
j_call: TRBJ2-1

cdr3_aa: CASSPSVTDTQYF
cdr3_nt: TGTGCCAGCTCACCATCCGTGACAGATACGCAGTATTTT
v_call: TRBV18
clone_size: -
cdr3_length: 13
d_call: -
j_call: TRBJ2-3

cdr3_aa: CASGTGYEQYF
cdr3_nt: TGTGCCAGCGGGACAGGCTACGAGCAGTACTTC
v_call: TRBV5-6
clone_size: -
cdr3_length: 11
d_call: TRBD1
j_call: TRBJ2-7

cdr3_aa: CASSFRGSNQPQHF
cdr3_nt: TGTGCCAGCAGTTTCAGGGGGAGCAATCAGCCCCAGCATTTT
v_call: TRBV27
clone_size: few
cdr3_length: 14
d_call: TRBD1
j_call: TRBJ1-5

cdr3_aa: CASSSDDRGNNEQFF
cdr3_nt: TGTGCCAGCAGCTCCGACGACAGGGGTAACAATGAGCAGTTCTTC
v_call: TRBV7-7
clone_size: -
cdr3_length: 15
d_call: TRBD1
j_call: TRBJ2-1

cdr3_aa: CASTATRQGVWNEQFF
cdr3_nt: TGCGCCAGCACTGCTACCCGACAGGGGGTTTGGAATGAGCAGTTCTTC
v_call: TRBV10-2
clone_size: once
cdr3_length: 16
d_call: TRBD1
j_call: TRBJ2-1

cdr3_aa: CASSPTSRGSYSEQYF
cdr3_nt: TGTGCCAGCAGCCCCACCTCACGGGGATCGTATTCCGAGCAGTACTTC
v_call: TRBV11-2
clone_size: -
cdr3_length: 16
d_call: -
j_call: TRBJ2-7

cdr3_aa: CASQGWGHTQYF
cdr3_nt: TGTGCCAGTCAGGGGTGGGGGCATACGCAGTATTTT
v_call: TRBV19
clone_size: -
cdr3_length: 12
d_call: -
j_call: TRBJ2-3

cdr3_aa: CASSYDDSLADTQYF
cdr3_nt: TGTGCCAGCAGTTACGACGACAGCCTCGCAGATACGCAGTATTTT
v_call: TRBV6-5
clone_size: -
cdr3_length: 15
d_call: -
j_call: TRBJ2-3

cdr3_aa: CAISEDTPLSNQPQHF
cdr3_nt: TGTGCCATCAGTGAAGACACACCTCTTAGCAATCAGCCCCAGCATTTT
v_call: TRBV10-3
clone_size: -
cdr3_length: 16
d_call: -
j_call: TRBJ1-5

cdr3_aa: CASSEDEGDGYTF
cdr3_nt: TGTGCCAGCAGTGAAGACGAGGGCGATGGCTACACCTTC
v_call: TRBV2
clone_size: once
cdr3_length: 13
d_call: -
j_call: TRBJ1-2

cdr3_aa: CAISRAGGSYEQYF
cdr3_nt: TGTGCCATCAGCCGGGCAGGGGGCTCCTACGAGCAGTACTTC
v_call: TRBV10-3
clone_size: -
cdr3_length: 14
d_call: TRBD1
j_call: TRBJ2-7

cdr3_aa: CASSYDSLYTEAFF
cdr3_nt: TGTGCCAGCAGCTACGACAGTTTATACACTGAAGCTTTCTTT
v_call: TRBV6-6
clone_size: -
cdr3_length: 14
d_call: -
j_call: TRBJ1-1

cdr3_aa: CASSGQGTETQYF
cdr3_nt: TGTGCCAGCAGCGGACAGGGGACGGAGACCCAGTACTTC
v_call: TRBV6-1
clone_size: once
cdr3_length: 13
d_call: TRBD1
j_call: TRBJ2-5

cdr3_aa: CASSQDVMEGGNYGYTF
cdr3_nt: TGCGCCAGCAGCCAAGATGTTATGGAAGGCGGGAACTATGGCTACACCTTC
v_call: TRBV4-3
clone_size: -
cdr3_length: 17
d_call: -
j_call: TRBJ1-2

cdr3_aa: CASSFDRGYTGELFF
cdr3_nt: TGTGCCAGCAGCTTCGACAGGGGATACACCGGGGAGCTGTTTTTT
v_call: TRBV7-8
clone_size: few
cdr3_length: 15
d_call: TRBD1
j_call: TRBJ2-2

cdr3_aa: CASSGPMGLTLGYTF
cdr3_nt: TGTGCCAGCAGCGGACCGATGGGGCTGACCCTTGGCTACACCTTC
v_call: TRBV9
clone_size: -
cdr3_length: 15
d_call: -
j_call: TRBJ1-2

cdr3_aa: CSVRTEEKLFF
cdr3_nt: TGCAGCGTTCGGACAGAGGAAAAACTGTTTTTT
v_call: TRBV29-1
clone_size: -
cdr3_length: 11
d_call: -
j_call: TRBJ1-4

cdr3_aa: CASSPGTGNYEQYF
cdr3_nt: TGCGCCAGCAGCCCAGGGACAGGGAACTACGAGCAGTACTTC
v_call: TRBV4-3
clone_size: once
cdr3_length: 14
d_call: TRBD1
j_call: TRBJ2-7

cdr3_aa: CASSILGGGEQFF
cdr3_nt: TGTGCCAGTAGTATCCTCGGGGGGGGCGAGCAGTTCTTC
v_call: TRBV19
clone_size: once
cdr3_length: 13
d_call: TRBD2
j_call: TRBJ2-1

cdr3_aa: CASNPDRDEKLFF
cdr3_nt: TGTGCCAGCAACCCGGACAGGGATGAAAAACTGTTTTTT
v_call: TRBV2
clone_size: -
cdr3_length: 13
d_call: TRBD1
j_call: TRBJ1-4

cdr3_aa: CASSYVVQSEAFF
cdr3_nt: TGTGCCAGCAGTTACGTGGTTCAGTCTGAAGCTTTCTTT
v_call: TRBV6-6
clone_size: -
cdr3_length: 13
d_call: -
j_call: TRBJ1-1

cdr3_aa: CATSRDTFRGNTNYGYTF
cdr3_nt: TGTGCCACCAGCAGAGATACCTTTAGGGGCAACACTAACTATGGCTACACCTTC
v_call: TRBV15
clone_size: few
cdr3_length: 18
d_call: -
j_call: TRBJ1-2

cdr3_aa: CASSIQGSGANVLTF
cdr3_nt: TGTGCCAGTAGTATCCAGGGCTCTGGGGCCAACGTCCTGACTTTC
v_call: TRBV19
clone_size: -
cdr3_length: 15
d_call: -
j_call: TRBJ2-6

cdr3_aa: CASSEGRQGNYGYTF
cdr3_nt: TGTGCCAGCAGTGAGGGTCGACAGGGAAACTATGGCTACACCTTC
v_call: TRBV2
clone_size: -
cdr3_length: 15
d_call: TRBD1
j_call: TRBJ1-2

cdr3_aa: CASSYNRIGGYEQYF
cdr3_nt: TGTGCCAGCAGTTATAATCGGATAGGGGGCTACGAGCAGTACTTC
v_call: TRBV6-5
clone_size: -
cdr3_length: 15
d_call: -
j_call: TRBJ2-7

cdr3_aa: CAGATGVSYNSPLHF
cdr3_nt: TGTGCCGGAGCGACAGGGGTCTCCTATAATTCACCCCTCCACTTT
v_call: TRBV5-8
clone_size: -
cdr3_length: 15
d_call: TRBD1
j_call: TRBJ1-6

cdr3_aa: CASSLARGTDIYGYTF
cdr3_nt: TGTGCCAGCAGCTTAGCGAGGGGGACAGATATCTATGGCTACACCTTC
v_call: TRBV7-6
clone_size: -
cdr3_length: 16
d_call: TRBD1
j_call: TRBJ1-2

cdr3_aa: CASSSSWTGLNTEAFF
cdr3_nt: TGTGCCAGCAGCTCCTCCTGGACAGGGCTGAACACTGAAGCTTTCTTT
v_call: TRBV5-6
clone_size: -
cdr3_length: 16
d_call: TRBD1
j_call: TRBJ1-1

cdr3_aa: CASSLALPRTDTQYF
cdr3_nt: TGTGCCAGCAGCTTAGCGCTCCCCAGGACAGATACGCAGTATTTT
v_call: TRBV7-9
clone_size: -
cdr3_length: 15
d_call: -
j_call: TRBJ2-3

cdr3_aa: CASSSADRGHGYTF
cdr3_nt: TGTGCCAGCAGCTCTGCCGACAGGGGGCATGGCTACACCTTC
v_call: TRBV5-4
clone_size: -
cdr3_length: 14
d_call: TRBD1
j_call: TRBJ1-2

cdr3_aa: CASSVGQGETEAFF
cdr3_nt: TGTGCCAGCAGCGTAGGACAGGGAGAAACTGAAGCTTTCTTT
v_call: TRBV9
clone_size: -
cdr3_length: 14
d_call: TRBD1
j_call: TRBJ1-1

cdr3_aa: CASSQTGYGANVLTF
cdr3_nt: TGTGCCAGCAGCCAAACAGGTTATGGGGCCAACGTCCTGACTTTC
v_call: TRBV5-4
clone_size: -
cdr3_length: 15
d_call: -
j_call: TRBJ2-6

cdr3_aa: CASSSGPNTEAFF
cdr3_nt: TGTGCTAGCAGCTCAGGGCCGAATACTGAAGCTTTCTTT
v_call: TRBV7-7
clone_size: -
cdr3_length: 13
d_call: -
j_call: TRBJ1-1

cdr3_aa: CASSLGETRGVSTQYF
cdr3_nt: TGTGCCAGCAGCTTAGGGGAGACTAGAGGGGTGAGTACGCAGTATTTT
v_call: TRBV7-2
clone_size: -
cdr3_length: 16
d_call: -
j_call: TRBJ2-3

cdr3_aa: CASSLTGYNEQFF
cdr3_nt: TGCGCCAGCAGCTTGACAGGGTACAATGAGCAGTTCTTC
v_call: TRBV5-1
clone_size: -
cdr3_length: 13
d_call: -
j_call: TRBJ2-1